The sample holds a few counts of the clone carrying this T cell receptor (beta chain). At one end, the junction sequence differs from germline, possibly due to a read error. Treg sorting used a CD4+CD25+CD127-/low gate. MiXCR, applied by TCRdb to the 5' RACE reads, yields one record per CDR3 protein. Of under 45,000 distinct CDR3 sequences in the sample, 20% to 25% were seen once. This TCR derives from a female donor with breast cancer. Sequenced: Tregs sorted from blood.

The CDR3 spells CACSDPGPDVGQPQHF. CDR3 DNA sequence: TGTGCCTGCAGTGATCCGGGACCTGATGTTGGTCAGCCCCAGCATTTT. The V call is TRBV6-1, the J call TRBJ1-5; maybe TRBD1 (5 bases). This CDR3 comprises 16 residues. Per germline, CDR1 MNHNS and CDR2 SASEGT.